This TCR beta chain was sequenced during a study of pediatric ulcerative colitis. The survey-level immunoSEQ assay was used. Clones were read by immunoSEQ multiplex PCR, and TCRdb kept only the in-frame ones, dropping some. Of about 17,000 clones listed, 74% were seen once; the top ten hold roughly 3.6%. The rectum was sampled with one to two pinch biopsies at colonoscopy. General study findings and limits: Repertoires came from total lymphocyte DNA, so rare subsets like regulatory T cells may be missed. Rectal pinch biopsies may have included blood-derived T cells, especially in patients with overt colitis.

Regarding this clone: Antigen specificity is unknown.

The specimen was gut tissue. This TCR was sampled from a girl aged 10-17 years with moderate ulcerative colitis.

CDR3 region: CASSLKTQGARGNEQYF. The CDR3 nucleotides read TGTGCCAGCAGCTTAAAAACACAGGGGGCGCGGGGGAACGAGCAGTACTTC. This chain links TRBV5-4 with TRBJ2-7, with 9 bases fitting TRBD1. This CDR3 has 17 residues. Germline assignment: CDR1 SGHNT and CDR2 YYREEE (reference sequence). J lost 5 bases, V lost 2 bases, and 14 bases had no gene match.